The 11 T cell receptor beta chains below were found in one sample sequenced in a study of a mutant IDH1 vaccine in newly diagnosed glioma. Stated time point: baseline, week 1 (first vaccination visit). Sample treatment: pre-vaccination baseline after standard-of-care therapy. Profiling relied on immunoSEQ multiplex PCR, and the TCRdb table lists in-frame clones only, not all of them. Here the sample spans about 66,000 clones, 65% to 90% being singletons. Sequences were derived from PBMCs, sampled from a glioma patient treated with radiotherapy, temozolomide or both. The source of these receptors is a man aged 25-40 years with glioma.

The V and J genes are TRBV10-1 and TRBJ2-2, with unresolved D. The CDR3 covers 11 residues. The V end was cut by 7 bases, the J end by 6 bases, with 6 bases between. In germline, CDR1 is WNHNN, CDR2 SYGVQD (reference sequence). The CDR3 sequence: CASTASGELFF. The DNA for the CDR3 is TGCGCCAGCACGGCATCCGGGGAGCTGTTTTTT.

The CDR3 nucleotides read TGTGCCAGCAGTGAATACATTATTCCCACGGGCACCAATCAGCCCCAGCATTTT. Protein sequence: CASSEYIIPTGTNQPQHF. The V gene is TRBV6-1, the J gene TRBJ1-5, with no clear D. V shed 2 bases and J shed 3 bases, with 20 bases lying between them. The germline V gene encodes CDR1 MNHNS and CDR2 SASEGT. The CDR3 is 18 residues long.

The chain combines TRBV7-6 with TRBJ1-1, with D perhaps matching TRBD1 (5 bases). V shed 3 bases and J shed 1 base, with 9 bases lying between them. The CDR3 is made up of 14 amino acids. Germline V gene data show CDR1 as SGHVS and CDR2 as FNYEAQ. The CDR3 spells CASSFPGGNTEAFF. The CDR3 DNA reads as TGTGCCAGCAGCTTCCCGGGGGGGAACACTGAAGCTTTCTTT.

The gene calls are TRBV5-5 and TRBJ2-5; 8 positions agree with TRBD2. V trimming: 1 base; J trimming: 2 bases; junction bases outside the gene matches: 7. The germline gives CDR1 SGHKS, CDR2 YYEKEE (reference sequence). The CDR3 contains 16 residues. The CDR3 bases are TGTGCCAGCAGCTTGAGTAGTAGCGGGGTACAAGAGACCCAGTACTTC. Translating gives CASSLSSSGVQETQYF.

The chain recombines TRBV6-5 with TRBJ2-5, with D perhaps matching TRBD2 (5 bases). Trimming stripped 2 bases from V and 1 base from J, with 11 bases between. Germline CDR1 is MNHEY and CDR2 is SVGAGI. The CDR3 runs to 15 residues. The CDR3 region has the DNA TGTGCCAGCAGTTACCCCGGGGAAGGCCAAGAGACCCAGTACTTC. Its translation is CASSYPGEGQETQYF.

The chain combines TRBV7-9 with TRBJ2-2; 8 bases agree with TRBD2. With 6 bases clipped from V and 3 bases from J, the junction kept 6 bases outside the gene matches. Per the germline V gene, CDR1 is SEHNR and CDR2 is FQNEAQ (reference sequence). CDR3 length: 15 amino acids. This chain's CDR3 is CASSLSGTDTGELFF. The CDR3 DNA reads as TGTGCCAGCAGTCTTAGCGGGACCGACACCGGGGAGCTGTTTTTT.

DNA for the CDR3: TGTGCCAGCAGCTTGGGGTCAGGGTCCTATCAGCCCCAGCATTTT. It specifies CASSLGSGSYQPQHF. The rearrangement uses TRBV5-6 and TRBJ1-5; D possibly corresponds to TRBD1 (5 bases). This CDR3 contains 15 residues. The germline CDR1 and CDR2 sequences are SGHDT and YYEEEE. Deletions cut 0 bases from V and 5 bases from J, with 12 bases between.

The chain recombines TRBV28 with TRBJ2-5; 7 positions match TRBD1. The CDR3 is made up of 16 amino acids. Germline V gives CDR1 MDHEN, CDR2 SYDVKM. Trimming cost V 6 bases and J 5 bases; bases outside gene matches: 15. In DNA, the CDR3 is TGTGCCAGCAGCCCCGTGAAAGGGGGCTGGGAGGAGACCCAGTACTTC. Translated: CASSPVKGGWEETQYF.

V is TRBV30 and J is TRBJ1-6, with D perhaps matching TRBD1 (5 bases). The CDR3 consists of 12 residues. V lost 5 bases and J 3 bases, leaving 5 bases between the germline ends. Germline lookup yields CDR1 GTSNPN and CDR2 SVGIG (reference sequence). CDR3 amino acids: CAWDSYNSPLHF. The DNA for the CDR3 is TGTGCCTGGGACAGCTATAATTCACCCCTCCACTTT.

The V call is TRBV28, the J call TRBJ1-1; tentatively, D is TRBD1 (5 bases). Trimming left V 5 bases short and J 0 bases short, with 16 bases between. CDR3 size: 16 residues. Per the germline V gene, CDR1 is MDHEN and CDR2 is SYDVKM. The CDR3 DNA reads as TGTGCCAGCAGTCTATTCGGGGGGTTCATGAACACTGAAGCTTTCTTT. This translates into CASSLFGGFMNTEAFF. Full variable domain (outside the CDR3, taken from reference TRBV28 and TRBJ1-1): DVKVTQSSRYLVKRTGEKVFLECVQDMDHENMFWYRQDPGLGLRLIYFSYDVKMKEKGDIPEGYSVSREKKERFSLILESASTNQTSMYLCASSLFGGFMNTEAFFGQGTRLTVV.

The gene calls are TRBV4-2 and TRBJ2-3, with 15 bases fitting TRBD2. V shed 1 base and J 4 bases; nucleotides not matched to a gene: 0. CDR3 length: 16 amino acids. Germline CDR1 and CDR2: LGHNA and YNFKEQ. Written as DNA, the CDR3 is TGTGCCAGCAGCCAAGGGACTAGCGGGGGGGCAGATACGCAGTATTTT. Its protein is CASSQGTSGGADTQYF.